This T cell receptor beta chain comes out of a study of T cell responses to AZD1222 COVID-19 vaccine. General study findings and limits: Clonal diversity was possibly underestimated, and the donors were mostly white British, with more females. Spike-specific TCR breadth and depth were elevated following two AZD1222 doses. With dominance at 160-218 and 743-854, vaccine-associated CD4 TCRs spanned spike. AZD1222 recipients seropositive at baseline numbered only six or seven.

The CDR3 has 19 amino acids. Germline V gives CDR1 KGHSH, CDR2 LQKENI. V shed 0 bases and J 0 bases; nucleotides not matched to a gene: 11. Remarks on this clone: No antigen is known for it.

The method was immunoSEQ multiplex PCR; TCRdb's version includes in-frame clones alone and lacks a portion of them. The sample holds under 200,000 clones, roughly nine tenths seen once. This receptor was identified in an adult in good health. The starting material was peripheral blood, obtained on day 0 of AZD1222 vaccination. This sequence joins TRBV18 and TRBJ2-3; 8 nucleotides line up with TRBD2. The DNA of the CDR3 is TGTGCCAGCTCACCACCTTCGGCGGGAGGCCTCAAAAGCACAGATACGCAGTATTTT. Translating it yields CASSPPSAGGLKSTDTQYF.